A selection of T cell receptor beta chains follows, all from one sample in a study of blood T cells in healthy people across ages. Each CDR3 protein gets one entry after TCRdb re-called the 5' RACE reads with MiXCR. Found here are more than 550,000 distinct CDR3 sequences, about 20% of them singletons; the top ten hold roughly 22%. Sequencing was done on a sample of blood. The receptors were sampled from a man aged 65 to 85 in good health. Both conserved end residues are part of each CDR3. The D gene is left open where the match is weak. Clone size, where shown, is once, few, many, or a class for clones that have expanded.

size	V	J	D	DNA	CDR3
few	TRBV4-2	TRBJ2-5	-	TGTGCCAGCAGCCAAGAGATGGGTAGGGAAGAGACCCAGTACTTC	CASSQEMGREETQYF
many	TRBV18	TRBJ2-3	-	TGTGCCAGCTCACCCCCATCGAGCACAGATACGCAGTATTTT	CASSPPSSTDTQYF
-	TRBV5-1	TRBJ2-3	TRBD2	TGCGCCAGCAGCGGAATAGCGGGGGGGGACACAGATACGCAGTATTTT	CASSGIAGGDTDTQYF
-	TRBV7-9	TRBJ2-5	TRBD2	TGTGCCAGCAGTTCCACGGCTAGCGGCGAGACCCAGTACTTC	CASSSTASGETQYF
-	TRBV20-1	TRBJ2-2	-	TGCAGTGCTCCGGGGGACACCGGGGAGCTGTTTTTT	CSAPGDTGELFF
few	TRBV11-2	TRBJ2-5	TRBD2	TGTGCCAGCAGCTTAGAGGTGTTCGGCGCGGGGGTCGGAGAGACCCAGTACTTC	CASSLEVFGAGVGETQYF
few	TRBV1	TRBJ1-1	-	TGCACCAGCAGACCTCAGGCCCGGGACAGGAAGAACACTGAAGCTTTCTTT	CTSRPQARDRKNTEAFF
-	TRBV5-1	TRBJ2-3	-	TGCGCCAGCAGCTTTATAACAGCGAACCCAGATACGCAGTATTTT	CASSFITANPDTQYF
-	TRBV11-3	TRBJ2-3	TRBD2	TGTGCCAGCAGCCCGGGGACTAGCGGGACCACAGATACGCAGTATTTT	CASSPGTSGTTDTQYF
-	TRBV7-2	TRBJ1-6	TRBD1	TGTGCCAGCAGCTTGACAGGGTTGGATAATTCACCCCTCCACTTT	CASSLTGLDNSPLHF
-	TRBV18	TRBJ2-5	TRBD2	TGTGCCAGCTCTAGCGGGGGACCTCCGGAGACCCAGTACTTC	CASSSGGPPETQYF
few	TRBV19	TRBJ2-1	TRBD2	TGTACCAGTAGTATCGGACTAGCCGATGAGCAGTTCTTC	CTSSIGLADEQFF
-	TRBV6-1	TRBJ2-7	TRBD2	TGTGCCAGCAGGCCTCTAGCGGGGGGCTTCACCTACGAGCAGTACTTC	CASRPLAGGFTYEQYF
-	TRBV7-9	TRBJ1-1	-	TGTGCCAGCAGCTTTTTTGGCCCAAACACTGAAGCTTTCTTT	CASSFFGPNTEAFF
-	TRBV5-1	TRBJ2-2	-	TGCGCCAGCAGCTTTACCCGGGGGAACACCGGGGAGCTGTTTTTT	CASSFTRGNTGELFF
-	TRBV18	TRBJ2-7	-	TGTGCCAGCTCACCCATCCTAGGCAGGGCCAACCCCTACGAGCAGTACTTC	CASSPILGRANPYEQYF
-	TRBV5-1	TRBJ2-5	-	TGCGCCAGCAGCAACCCTTCCGGGGCAGAGACCCAGTACTTC	CASSNPSGAETQYF
once	TRBV6-6	TRBJ1-1	-	TGTGCCAGCAACACGGATTTGAACACTGAAGCTTTCTTT	CASNTDLNTEAFF
few	TRBV4-2	TRBJ2-5	-	TGTGCCAGCAGCCAAGGGGGGGTTCAAGAGACCCAGTACTTC	CASSQGGVQETQYF
few	TRBV20-1	TRBJ2-1	TRBD2	TGCAGTGCTAGAGATCCAACCCGGGGGGGTGAGCAGTTCTTC	CSARDPTRGGEQFF
-	TRBV12-3/TRBV12-4	TRBJ1-4	TRBD1	TGTGCCAGCGGGCAGACAGGGGATAATGAAAAACTGTTTTTT	CASGQTGDNEKLFF
few	TRBV24-1	TRBJ1-2	-	TGTGCCACCAGTGATTCGGGGGGTACGTTGGGTGGCTACACCTTC	CATSDSGGTLGGYTF
-	TRBV5-1	TRBJ2-5	TRBD1	TGCGCCAGCAGCCCTGGGACAGGGGAGAAGTCGTCCCAGTACTTC	CASSPGTGEKSSQYF
-	TRBV3-1	TRBJ2-3	TRBD1	TGTGCCAGCAGCCAAGGGGACAGACGCACAGATACGCAGTATTTT	CASSQGDRRTDTQYF
few	TRBV10-2	TRBJ2-4	-	TGCGCCAGCAGTGGGATATTCGCCAAAAACATTCAGTACTTC	CASSGIFAKNIQYF
-	TRBV20-1	TRBJ2-2	TRBD2	TGCAGTGCTAGTCGTAGCGGGGGACTCCGGGGCACCGGGGAGCTGTTTTTT	CSASRSGGLRGTGELFF
-	TRBV12-3/TRBV12-4	TRBJ1-1	TRBD1	TGTGCCAGCAGTTCCCGGGACAGGCTGGGGACTGAAGCTTTCTTT	CASSSRDRLGTEAFF
-	TRBV11-2	TRBJ2-1	TRBD2	TGTGCCAGCAGCAGCTTACGGCGGACTAGCGGGGATAAGACCTACAATGAGCAGTTCTTC	CASSSLRRTSGDKTYNEQFF
-	TRBV6-5	TRBJ1-1	TRBD1	TGTGCCAGTGTCCGTCGGACAGGGCTTAATTGGAACACTGAAGCTTTCTTT	CASVRRTGLNWNTEAFF
few	TRBV5-1	TRBJ2-3	-	TGCGCCAGCAGCTTGGAAGGCGAAACTAGCACAGATACGCAGTATTTT	CASSLEGETSTDTQYF
few	TRBV27	TRBJ1-1	-	TGTGCCAGCAGCCCGCCCCGGGGGCGGGGTGAAGCTTTCTTT	CASSPPRGRGEAFF
-	TRBV6-6	TRBJ1-2	-	TGTGCCAGCAGTTCCCCCGGGGGACGGAGTAACTATGGCTACACCTTC	CASSSPGGRSNYGYTF
-	TRBV24-1	TRBJ2-1	-	TGTGCCACCAGCCCCACCGGGGGTACGGGGTACAATGAGCAGTTCTTC	CATSPTGGTGYNEQFF
-	TRBV28	TRBJ2-1	-	TGTGCCAGCAGCCACAAGGGTCCGAGCTCCTACAATGAGCAGTTCTTC	CASSHKGPSSYNEQFF
-	TRBV5-1	TRBJ2-3	-	TGCGCCAGCAGCTTGGACTCGGTGGCAGATACGCAGTATTTT	CASSLDSVADTQYF
-	TRBV6-6	TRBJ2-7	-	TGTGCCAGCAGGGGTAATGGCGAGCAGTACTTC	CASRGNGEQYF
few	TRBV29-1	TRBJ1-1	-	TGCAGCGCCGGCGGGGGCGCCGGCACTGAAGCTTTCTTT	CSAGGGAGTEAFF
-	TRBV12-3/TRBV12-4	TRBJ2-1	-	TGTGCCAGCAGCCGGGGACTTACTCCCAATGAGCAGTTCTTC	CASSRGLTPNEQFF
-	TRBV7-2	TRBJ1-1	TRBD1	TGTGCCAGCAGCAAGGGACAGATGAACACTGAAGCTTTCTTT	CASSKGQMNTEAFF
few	TRBV10-3	TRBJ2-4	-	TGTGCCATCAAGGACGGGGGAGCCAAAAACATTCAGTACTTC	CAIKDGGAKNIQYF
-	TRBV5-1	TRBJ1-2	-	TGCGCCAGCAATTATGGGGGTCGCTTGGGTCCCGAAGACTATGGCTACACCTTC	CASNYGGRLGPEDYGYTF
few	TRBV6-6	TRBJ2-3	TRBD2	TGTGCCAGCAGGAGCACGACTAGCGGGGGGGCCAGGACAGATACGCAGTATTTT	CASRSTTSGGARTDTQYF
few	TRBV5-1	TRBJ2-5	-	TGCGCCAGCAGCTTGATGGGCGGGCAGGTTCGGGAGACCCAGTACTTC	CASSLMGGQVRETQYF
-	TRBV5-4	TRBJ2-6	-	TGTGCCAGCAGCCCCTATCACAGCTCTGGGGCCAACGTCCTGACTTTC	CASSPYHSSGANVLTF
many	TRBV29-1	TRBJ2-6	-	TGCAGCGTTGACTGCGGAGTTGGGGCCAACGTCCTGACTTTC	CSVDCGVGANVLTF
-	TRBV9	TRBJ2-3	-	TGTGCCAGCAGCGTAGCAGTCGTGAGAGATACGCAGTATTTT	CASSVAVVRDTQYF
once	TRBV12-3/TRBV12-4	TRBJ1-4	TRBD1	TGTGCCAGCCGACCCGGGACAGGGCCTGTGTTTGGGCTGTTTTTT	CASRPGTGPVFGLFF
few	TRBV20-1	TRBJ1-6	-	TGCAGTGCTGGGTCGCGGCACTCCTATAATTCACCCCTCCACTTT	CSAGSRHSYNSPLHF
-	TRBV24-1	TRBJ2-1	TRBD2	TGTGCCACCAGTGATCCGTACGGGACTAGTCCTTACAATGAGCAGTTCTTC	CATSDPYGTSPYNEQFF
few	TRBV9	TRBJ1-4	-	TGTGCCAGCAGCGTAGATCTCAGAAATGAAAAACTGTTTTTT	CASSVDLRNEKLFF
-	TRBV3-1	TRBJ2-3	-	TGTGCCAGCTCCACGACGGCAGGAAGCACAGATACGCAGTATTTT	CASSTTAGSTDTQYF
-	TRBV21-1	TRBJ1-1	-	TGTGCCAGCACCGCTACAGACACTGAAGCTTTCTTT	CASTATDTEAFF
-	TRBV20-1	TRBJ2-1	-	TGCAGTGCTAGTATAGGGGATGAGCAGTTCTTC	CSASIGDEQFF